This TCR beta chain emerged from a study of control samples from healthy donors and cancer patients. This CDR3 spans 17 amino acids. Germline-derived CDR1 and CDR2 are SGDLS and YYNGEE. V shed 4 bases and J shed 1 base, with 20 bases lying between them. Measured with immunoSEQ multiplex PCR; TCRdb has only the in-frame clones, and not every one. The sample shows roughly 120,000 clones, approximately 95% of them seen only once. The specimen sequenced was blood. This receptor was identified in a young man in good health. The chain combines TRBV9 with TRBJ1-1; D is unclear. CDR3 nucleotides: TGTGCCAGCAGCCCCGAGGGCCCGGGGATGGGGAACACTGAAGCTTTCTTT. Its protein is CASSPEGPGMGNTEAFF.